The source of this T cell receptor beta chain is a study of vaccination effects on CD4 cells after COVID-19. Libraries were prepared by immunoSEQ multiplex PCR; TCRdb keeps only in-frame clonotypes and omits some of them. The sample yields 30,000 to 35,000 clones, around 69% seen once. A note on this clone: The antigen is unknown.

The ends were cut back, 1 base at V and 0 bases at J, with 18 bases in the middle. CDR1 is SGHVS and CDR2 is FNYEAQ in the germline V gene. There are 18 residues in the CDR3. Following an approximately eleven-day culture, CD4+ T cells were purified. All participants had two doses of either the BNT162b2 or mRNA-1273 vaccine. The starting material was CD4+ T cells from PBMCs cultured without peptide, obtained after COVID-19 vaccination. V is TRBV7-6 and J is TRBJ1-2; the D is unclear. This TCR was sampled from a human donor who received a COVID-19 vaccine. CDR3 loop: CASSLGVGPRISNYGYTF. The CDR3 nucleotides are TGTGCCAGCAGCTTAGGAGTAGGGCCCCGAATCTCTAACTATGGCTACACCTTC. Combining the CDR3 with reference TRBV7-6 and TRBJ1-2 gives the whole variable domain GAGVSQSPRYKVTKRGQDVALRCDPISGHVSLYWYRQALGQGPEFLTYFNYEAQQDKSGLPNDRFSAERPEGSISTLTIQRTEQRDSAMYRCASSLGVGPRISNYGYTFGSGTRLTVV.